The following is a T cell receptor beta chain sequence with its context. What it binds is not known. The data were obtained in a study of OX40 agonist ivuxolimab in advanced cancers. Study overall: Hepatocellular carcinoma, melanoma, renal cell or head and neck cancer occurred in dose-escalation patients. Study-level findings and limits: Both CD4+ and CD8+ T cell populations in blood had undergone clonal expansion by week 6 at 0.1 to 3.0 mg/kg. Expanded clones were, on average, more numerous in CD8+ T cells than in CD4+.

The table came from immunoSEQ multiplex PCR; TCRdb's copy has only in-frame clones and leaves some out. The sample holds around 80,000 clones, about 88% seen once. Autoimmune disease history or systemic immunosuppression excluded patients. Germline V gene data show CDR1 as SGHTA and CDR2 as FQGNSA. The CDR3 has 13 amino acids. The trim removed 5 bases at V and 7 bases at J, leaving 6 bases unmatched. This chain uses TRBV7-2 with TRBJ1-2; 8 bases align to TRBD1. The sequences come from CD4+ or CD8+ T cells sorted from blood, collected in a trial of the OX40 agonist ivuxolimab. The clonotype originates from an adult with an advanced solid tumor such as melanoma, head and neck, liver or kidney cancer. The CDR3 bases are TGTGCCAGCAGCCAAGACAGGGGCTCTGGCTACACCTTC. Its translation: CASSQDRGSGYTF.